This TCR beta chain emerged from a study of T cell changes during pregnancy in multiple sclerosis. The repertoire was sequenced with immunoSEQ multiplex PCR; TCRdb's copy has only in-frame clones and lacks some. The data show approximately 99,000 clones, 85% to 95% seen once. The CDR3 is 17 residues long. The trim removed 0 bases at V and 5 bases at J, leaving 7 bases unmatched. Germline CDR1 SGHDT, CDR2 YYEEEE. The sample holds one count of this clone. The J gene is TRBJ2-2, the V gene TRBV5-6; 10 bases align to TRBD2. The sequences come from peripheral blood, collected after pregnancy. The origin of this receptor is a female donor with multiple sclerosis, enrolled in a pregnancy study. The CDR3 is CASSLVASGRWTGELFF. The CDR3 nucleotides are TGTGCCAGCAGCTTGGTGGCTAGCGGGAGATGGACCGGGGAGCTGTTTTTT.